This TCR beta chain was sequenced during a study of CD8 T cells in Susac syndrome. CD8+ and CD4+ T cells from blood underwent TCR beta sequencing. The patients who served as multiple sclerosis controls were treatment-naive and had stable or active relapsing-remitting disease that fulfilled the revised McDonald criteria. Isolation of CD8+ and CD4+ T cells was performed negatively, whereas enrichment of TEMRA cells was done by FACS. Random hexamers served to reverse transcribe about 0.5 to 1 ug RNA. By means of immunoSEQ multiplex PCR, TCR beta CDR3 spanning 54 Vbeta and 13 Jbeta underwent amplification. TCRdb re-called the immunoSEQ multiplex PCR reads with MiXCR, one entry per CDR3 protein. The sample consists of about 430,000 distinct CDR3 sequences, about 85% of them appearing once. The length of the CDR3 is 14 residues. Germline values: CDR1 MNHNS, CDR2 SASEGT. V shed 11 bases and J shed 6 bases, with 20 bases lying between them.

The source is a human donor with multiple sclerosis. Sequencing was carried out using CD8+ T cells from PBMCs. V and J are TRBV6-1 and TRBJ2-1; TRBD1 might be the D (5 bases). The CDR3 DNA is TGTGCCGGAACGGACATCTCCAAGGCCAATGAGCAGTTCTTC. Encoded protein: CAGTDISKANEQFF.